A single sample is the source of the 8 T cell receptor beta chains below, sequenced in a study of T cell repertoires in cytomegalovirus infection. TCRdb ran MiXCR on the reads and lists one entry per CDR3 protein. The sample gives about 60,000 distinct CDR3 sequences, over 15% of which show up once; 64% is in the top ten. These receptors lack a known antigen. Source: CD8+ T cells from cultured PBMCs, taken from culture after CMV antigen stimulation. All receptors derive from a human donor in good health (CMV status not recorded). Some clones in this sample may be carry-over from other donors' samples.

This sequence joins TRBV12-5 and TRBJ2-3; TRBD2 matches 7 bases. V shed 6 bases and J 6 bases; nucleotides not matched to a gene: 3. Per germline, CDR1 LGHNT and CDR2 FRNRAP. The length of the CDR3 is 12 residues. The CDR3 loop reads CASGPGGDTQYF. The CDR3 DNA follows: TGTGCTAGTGGGCCCGGGGGGGATACGCAGTATTTT.

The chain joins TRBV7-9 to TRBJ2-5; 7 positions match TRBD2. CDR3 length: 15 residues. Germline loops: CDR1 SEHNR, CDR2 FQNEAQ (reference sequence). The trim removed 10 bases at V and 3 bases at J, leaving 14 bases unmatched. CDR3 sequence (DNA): TGTGCCACCGCCCATTGGTCGGGGAGGGAAGAGACCCAGTACTTC. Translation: CATAHWSGREETQYF.

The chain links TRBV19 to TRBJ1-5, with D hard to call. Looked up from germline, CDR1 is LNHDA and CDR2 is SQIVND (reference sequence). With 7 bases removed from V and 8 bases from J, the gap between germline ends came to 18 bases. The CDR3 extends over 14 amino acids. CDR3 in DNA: TGTGCCAGTACCCCTCGGGCTTTTTTCGAGCCCCAGCATTTT. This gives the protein CASTPRAFFEPQHF.

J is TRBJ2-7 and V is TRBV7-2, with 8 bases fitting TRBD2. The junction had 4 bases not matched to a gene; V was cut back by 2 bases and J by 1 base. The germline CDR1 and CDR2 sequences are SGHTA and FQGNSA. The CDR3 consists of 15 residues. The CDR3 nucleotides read TGTGCCAGCAGCTTAACGCGGGAGGTTTCCTACGAGCAGTACTTC. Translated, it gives CASSLTREVSYEQYF.

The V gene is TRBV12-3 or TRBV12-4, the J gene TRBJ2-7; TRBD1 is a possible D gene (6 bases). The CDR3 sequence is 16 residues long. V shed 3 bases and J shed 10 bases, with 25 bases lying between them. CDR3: CASSLSLSRTLGHQYF. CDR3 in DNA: TGTGCCAGCAGTTTGTCCTTAAGTCGAACGCTGGGACACCAGTACTTC.

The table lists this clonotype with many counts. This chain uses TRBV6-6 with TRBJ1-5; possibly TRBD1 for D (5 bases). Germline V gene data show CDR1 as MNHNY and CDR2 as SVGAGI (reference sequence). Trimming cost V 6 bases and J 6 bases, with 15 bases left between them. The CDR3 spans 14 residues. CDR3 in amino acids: CASSRAGRGQPQHF. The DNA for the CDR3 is TGTGCCAGCAGCAGGGCGGGTCGGGGTCAGCCCCAGCATTTT.

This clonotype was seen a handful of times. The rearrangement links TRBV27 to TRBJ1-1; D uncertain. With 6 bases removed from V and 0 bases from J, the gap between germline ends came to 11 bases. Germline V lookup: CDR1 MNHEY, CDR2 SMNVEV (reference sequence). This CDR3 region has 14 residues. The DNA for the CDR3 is TGTGCCAGCAGCGTGCAGAGGATGAACACTGAAGCTTTCTTT. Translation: CASSVQRMNTEAFF.

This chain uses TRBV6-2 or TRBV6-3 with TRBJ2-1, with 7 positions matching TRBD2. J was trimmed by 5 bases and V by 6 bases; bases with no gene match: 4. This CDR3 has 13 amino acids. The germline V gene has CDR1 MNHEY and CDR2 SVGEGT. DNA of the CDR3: TGTGCCAGCAGCTGGGACTACAACAATGAGCAGTTCTTC. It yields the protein CASSWDYNNEQFF.